The clone carrying this T cell receptor beta chain was detected many times. Amplified TCR beta CDR3 regions derived from RNA transcripts. HTBI primers were used for first-round RT-PCR of the TCR CDR3. TCRdb reanalysed the multiplex PCR reads using MiXCR and keeps one entry per CDR3 protein. Of a few hundred thousand distinct CDR3 sequences in the sample, roughly 13% were seen once. This sample was taken from a study of T cells in Graves' hyperthyroidism and ophthalmopathy. Losses at the gene ends were 3 bases for V and 3 bases for J; bases not matched to a gene: 2. Germline loops: CDR1 MNHEY, CDR2 SMNVEV (reference sequence). This CDR3 spans 14 amino acids.

The chain joins TRBV27 to TRBJ2-7; 10 bases are a match to TRBD2. The receptor comes from a woman aged 40 to 50 with Graves' ophthalmopathy. The specimen was blood. CDR3 DNA sequence: TGTGCCAGCAGTTTCAGCGGGGGGGTCTACGAGCAGTACTTC. Protein product: CASSFSGGVYEQYF.